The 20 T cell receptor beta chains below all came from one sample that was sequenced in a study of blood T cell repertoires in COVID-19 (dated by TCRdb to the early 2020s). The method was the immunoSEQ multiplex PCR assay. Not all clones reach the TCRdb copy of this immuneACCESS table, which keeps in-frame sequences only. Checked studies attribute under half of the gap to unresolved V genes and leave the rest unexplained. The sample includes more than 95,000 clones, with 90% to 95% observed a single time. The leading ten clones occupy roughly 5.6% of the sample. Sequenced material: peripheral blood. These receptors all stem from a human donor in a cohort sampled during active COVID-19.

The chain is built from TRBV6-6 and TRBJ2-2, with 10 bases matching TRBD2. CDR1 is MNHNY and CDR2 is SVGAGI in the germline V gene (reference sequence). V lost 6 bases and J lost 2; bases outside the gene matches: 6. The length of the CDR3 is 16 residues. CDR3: CASSPGLAANTGELFF. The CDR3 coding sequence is TGTGCCAGCAGCCCCGGACTAGCGGCTAACACCGGGGAGCTGTTTTTT.

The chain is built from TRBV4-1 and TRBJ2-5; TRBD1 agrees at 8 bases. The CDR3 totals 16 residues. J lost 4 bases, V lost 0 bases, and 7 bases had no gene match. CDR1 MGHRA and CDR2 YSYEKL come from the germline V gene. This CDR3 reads CASSQDLGQGGETQYF. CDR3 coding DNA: TGCGCCAGCAGCCAAGATTTAGGACAGGGCGGAGAGACCCAGTACTTC.

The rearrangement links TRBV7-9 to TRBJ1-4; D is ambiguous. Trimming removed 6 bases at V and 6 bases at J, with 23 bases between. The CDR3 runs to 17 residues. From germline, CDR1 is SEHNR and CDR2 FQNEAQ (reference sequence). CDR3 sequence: CASSSLVALGEDEKLFF. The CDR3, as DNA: TGTGCCAGCAGTTCTCTGGTGGCCCTCGGGGAGGATGAAAAACTGTTTTTT.

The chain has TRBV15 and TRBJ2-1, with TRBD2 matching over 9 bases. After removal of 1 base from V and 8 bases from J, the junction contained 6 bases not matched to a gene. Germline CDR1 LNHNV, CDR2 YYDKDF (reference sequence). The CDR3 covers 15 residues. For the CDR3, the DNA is TGTGCCACCAGCAGAGGGAGTAGCGGGAGCTATGAGCAGTTCTTC. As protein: CATSRGSSGSYEQFF.

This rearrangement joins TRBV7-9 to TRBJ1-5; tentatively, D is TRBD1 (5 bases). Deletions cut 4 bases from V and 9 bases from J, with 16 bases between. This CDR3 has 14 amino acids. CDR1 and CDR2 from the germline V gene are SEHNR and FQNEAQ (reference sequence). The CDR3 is CASSSSTDTRPQHF. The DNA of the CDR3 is TGTGCCAGCAGCTCGTCGACAGACACGCGGCCCCAGCATTTT.

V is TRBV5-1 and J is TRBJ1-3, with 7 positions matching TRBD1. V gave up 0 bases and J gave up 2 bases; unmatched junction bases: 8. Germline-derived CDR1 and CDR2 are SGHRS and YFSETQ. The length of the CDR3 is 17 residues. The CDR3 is CASSLGARDRAGNTIYF. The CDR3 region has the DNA TGCGCCAGCAGCTTGGGGGCCCGAGACAGGGCTGGAAACACCATATATTTT.

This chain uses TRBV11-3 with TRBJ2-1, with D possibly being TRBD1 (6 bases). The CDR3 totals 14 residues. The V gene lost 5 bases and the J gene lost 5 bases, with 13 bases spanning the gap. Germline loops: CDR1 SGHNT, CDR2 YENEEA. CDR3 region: CASSHDRDNNEQFF. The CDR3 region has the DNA TGTGCCAGCAGCCACGACCGGGACAACAATGAGCAGTTCTTC.

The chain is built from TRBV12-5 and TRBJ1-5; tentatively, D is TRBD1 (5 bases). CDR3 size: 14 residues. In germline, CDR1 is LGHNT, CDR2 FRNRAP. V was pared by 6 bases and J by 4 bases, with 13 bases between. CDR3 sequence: CASGPVGGNQPQHF. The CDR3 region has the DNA TGTGCTAGTGGCCCCGTGGGGGGGAATCAGCCCCAGCATTTT.

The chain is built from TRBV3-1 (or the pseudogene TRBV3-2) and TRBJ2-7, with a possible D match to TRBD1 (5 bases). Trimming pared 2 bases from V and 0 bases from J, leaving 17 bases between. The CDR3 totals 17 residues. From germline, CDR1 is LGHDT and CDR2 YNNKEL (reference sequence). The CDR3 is CASSQYRLPISSYEQYF. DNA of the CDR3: TGTGCCAGCAGCCAATACAGGCTCCCTATCAGCTCCTACGAGCAGTACTTC.

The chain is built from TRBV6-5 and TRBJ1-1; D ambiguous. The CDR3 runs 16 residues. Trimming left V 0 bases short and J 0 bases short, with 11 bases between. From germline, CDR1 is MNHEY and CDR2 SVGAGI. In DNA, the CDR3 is TGTGCCAGCAGTTACTCCATCAATTCAATGAACACTGAAGCTTTCTTT. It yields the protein CASSYSINSMNTEAFF.

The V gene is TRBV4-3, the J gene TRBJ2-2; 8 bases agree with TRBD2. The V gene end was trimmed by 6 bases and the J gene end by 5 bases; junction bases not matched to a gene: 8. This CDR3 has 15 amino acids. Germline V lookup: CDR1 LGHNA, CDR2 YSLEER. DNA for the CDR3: TGCGCCAGCAGTTTCGGGGGGGGACGTACCGGGGAGCTGTTTTTT. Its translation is CASSFGGGRTGELFF.

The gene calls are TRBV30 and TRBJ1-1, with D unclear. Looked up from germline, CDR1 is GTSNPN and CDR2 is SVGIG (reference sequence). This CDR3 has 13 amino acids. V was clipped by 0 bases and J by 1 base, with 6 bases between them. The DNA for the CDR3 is TGTGCCTGGAGTGTAAACAGGAACACTGAAGCTTTCTTT. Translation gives CAWSVNRNTEAFF.

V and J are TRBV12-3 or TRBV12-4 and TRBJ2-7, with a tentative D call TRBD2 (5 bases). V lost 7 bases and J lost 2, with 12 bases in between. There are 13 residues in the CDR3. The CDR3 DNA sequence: TGTGCCAGCACCTCTAGCTGGGCCTACGAGCAGTACTTC. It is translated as CASTSSWAYEQYF.

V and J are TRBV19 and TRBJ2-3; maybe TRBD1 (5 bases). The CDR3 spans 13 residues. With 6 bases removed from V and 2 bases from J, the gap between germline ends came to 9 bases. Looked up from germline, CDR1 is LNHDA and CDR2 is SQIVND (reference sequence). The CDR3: CASSDSDTDTQYF. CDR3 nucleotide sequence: TGTGCCAGTAGCGACAGCGACACAGATACGCAGTATTTT.

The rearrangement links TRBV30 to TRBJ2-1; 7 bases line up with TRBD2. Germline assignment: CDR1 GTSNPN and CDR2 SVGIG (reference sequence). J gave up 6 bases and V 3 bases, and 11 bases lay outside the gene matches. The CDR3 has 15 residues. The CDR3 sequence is CAWSGGLENRNEQFF. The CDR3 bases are TGTGCCTGGAGCGGAGGACTAGAGAACCGCAATGAGCAGTTCTTC.

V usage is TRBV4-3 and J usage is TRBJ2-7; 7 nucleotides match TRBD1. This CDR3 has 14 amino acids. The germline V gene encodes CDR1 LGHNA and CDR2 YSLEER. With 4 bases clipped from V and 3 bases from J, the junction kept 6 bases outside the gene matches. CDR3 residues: CASSPTGTDYEQYF. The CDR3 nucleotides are TGCGCCAGCAGCCCGACCGGGACAGACTACGAGCAGTACTTC.

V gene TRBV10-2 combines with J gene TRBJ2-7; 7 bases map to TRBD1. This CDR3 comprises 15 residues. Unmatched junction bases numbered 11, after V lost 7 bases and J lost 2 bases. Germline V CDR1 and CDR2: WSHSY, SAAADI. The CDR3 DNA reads TGCGCCAGCAATTTCTTTGTGACAGGGCCCTACGAGCAGTACTTC. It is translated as CASNFFVTGPYEQYF.

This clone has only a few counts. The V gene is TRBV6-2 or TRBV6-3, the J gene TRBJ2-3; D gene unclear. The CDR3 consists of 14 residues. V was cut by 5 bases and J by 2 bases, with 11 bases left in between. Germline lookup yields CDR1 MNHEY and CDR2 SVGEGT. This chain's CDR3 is CASSGGILTDTQYF. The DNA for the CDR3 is TGTGCCAGCAGTGGTGGTATACTCACAGATACGCAGTATTTT.

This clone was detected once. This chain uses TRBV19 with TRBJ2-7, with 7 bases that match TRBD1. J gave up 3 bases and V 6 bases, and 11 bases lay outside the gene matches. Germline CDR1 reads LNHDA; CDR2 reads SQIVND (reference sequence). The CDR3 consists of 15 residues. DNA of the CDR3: TGTGCCAGTAGCTGGACCCCCAGGGGGATCTACGAGCAGTACTTC. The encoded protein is CASSWTPRGIYEQYF.

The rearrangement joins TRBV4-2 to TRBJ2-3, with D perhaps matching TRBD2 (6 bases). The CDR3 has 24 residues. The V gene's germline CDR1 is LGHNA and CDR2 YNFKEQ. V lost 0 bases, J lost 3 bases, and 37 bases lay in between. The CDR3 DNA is TGTGCCAGCAGCCAAGATAGTAGTCTTAGGAGGGGTCTCAGTCCGGGAACCAAAACAGATACGCAGTATTTT. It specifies CASSQDSSLRRGLSPGTKTDTQYF.